This T cell receptor beta chain derives from a study of blood T cells in healthy people across ages. General observations from the study: Compared with aged donors, long-lived donors showed fewer expanded clones, suggesting selection.

The junction had 10 bases not matched to a gene; V was cut back by 5 bases and J by 6 bases. Germline-derived CDR1 and CDR2 are SEHNR and FQNEAQ (reference sequence). This CDR3 spans 15 amino acids. Then a second PCR, running about 6 to 12 cycles, was carried out with a sample-barcoded 5' primer and a J-beta primer mix. One entry per CDR3 protein results from TCRdb running MiXCR on the 5' RACE reads. This table has just under 900,000 distinct CDR3 sequences, 25% to 35% appearing once. About this clonotype: Its antigen remains unknown.

Caucasian individuals from Russia who were healthy and aged 6 to 90 acted as donors. Sequencing was done on a sample of blood. The chain combines TRBV7-9 with TRBJ2-7; 10 bases fit TRBD1. The source is a woman older than 75 in good health. CDR3: CASSVPGQGLVEQYF. CDR3 DNA sequence: TGTGCCAGCAGCGTTCCGGGACAGGGGTTGGTCGAGCAGTACTTC.